This entry is about one TCR beta chain. Antigen: not known. The record originates from a study of PD-1 blockade in mismatch repair-deficient tumors. About the study: All were previously treated, progressing patients with some twelve mismatch repair-deficient cancer types. Overall study findings and caveats: Tumor-resident clones, often absent from pretreatment blood, expanded after pembrolizumab and then contracted.

Some clones are missing from TCRdb's copy, which holds only in-frame ones; the method was immunoSEQ multiplex PCR. The sample carries about 25,000 clones, around 85% recorded once. Mismatch repair deficiency was confirmed in all patients, by PCR or immunohistochemistry. TCR sequencing covered a few patients who responded to pembrolizumab. The specimen comprised PBMCs, sampled before pembrolizumab treatment. The clonotype comes from an adult with mismatch repair-deficient cancer.

Here the CDR3 reads CASSFSGVREKLFF. The CDR3 nucleotides are TGTGCCAGCAGCTTCTCAGGGGTTCGGGAAAAACTGTTTTTT. The chain uses TRBV5-5 and TRBJ1-4, with D possibly matching TRBD1 (6 bases). The CDR3 covers 14 residues. In germline, CDR1 is SGHKS, CDR2 YYEKEE (reference sequence). V was trimmed by 2 bases and J by 8 bases, leaving 13 bases between them.